This T cell receptor (beta chain) was found in a study of cytomegalovirus exposure and HLA in healthy donors. Study background: As released early, the data held 80 million to 90 million unique TCRs from HLA-typed donors. Of the donors genotyped, approximately 400 in all, about 80% fell in the Caucasian-associated ancestry cluster.

The germline gives CDR1 SGHRS, CDR2 YFSETQ. The V segment lost 4 bases and the J segment 2 bases; nucleotides outside the gene matches: 3. The CDR3 loop spans 14 amino acids. This clone was seen a few times. In the PCR, 60 Vbeta and 13 Jbeta primers were used. Sequencing used immunoSEQ multiplex PCR; TCRdb keeps in-frame clones, though not all of them. The sample lists fewer than 30,000 clones; more than 55% were seen once. The sample consisted of PBMCs. The clonotype was recovered from a male donor in good health and CMV-seropositive. The genes are TRBV5-1 and TRBJ1-1; the match to TRBD1 covers 9 bases. The CDR3 bases are TGCGCCAGCAGCGCACAGGGGGCCAACACTGAAGCTTTCTTT. Translation gives CASSAQGANTEAFF.